This T cell receptor (beta chain) was captured by sequencing in a study of spatial heterogeneity in lung cancer. In the study overall: Compared with alpha-chain sequences, beta-chain sequences were consistently detected in greater numbers.

The library protocol tagged each TCR cDNA with a unique molecular identifier. In TCRdb, the 5' RACE reads were re-called with MiXCR into one record per CDR3 protein. Here the sample spans 90,000 to 95,000 distinct CDR3 sequences, more than 10% being singletons. The table lists this clonotype with a few counts. J was trimmed by 7 bases and V by 1 base; bases with no gene match: 7. The germline gives CDR1 SGHRS, CDR2 YFSETQ. The CDR3 is 15 residues long. Described time point: sample taken at primary tumor resection. About 73 TRACERx patients with early, untreated non-small cell lung cancer donated samples.

This receptor was identified in a male donor with early-stage non-small cell lung cancer. V is TRBV5-1 and J is TRBJ2-2; the match to TRBD2 covers 7 bases. The sequencing here drew on PBMCs, taken at surgery. The CDR3 region is CASSLSTSEGGELFF. CDR3 sequence (DNA): TGCGCCAGCAGCTTGTCTACTAGCGAAGGCGGGGAGCTGTTTTTT.